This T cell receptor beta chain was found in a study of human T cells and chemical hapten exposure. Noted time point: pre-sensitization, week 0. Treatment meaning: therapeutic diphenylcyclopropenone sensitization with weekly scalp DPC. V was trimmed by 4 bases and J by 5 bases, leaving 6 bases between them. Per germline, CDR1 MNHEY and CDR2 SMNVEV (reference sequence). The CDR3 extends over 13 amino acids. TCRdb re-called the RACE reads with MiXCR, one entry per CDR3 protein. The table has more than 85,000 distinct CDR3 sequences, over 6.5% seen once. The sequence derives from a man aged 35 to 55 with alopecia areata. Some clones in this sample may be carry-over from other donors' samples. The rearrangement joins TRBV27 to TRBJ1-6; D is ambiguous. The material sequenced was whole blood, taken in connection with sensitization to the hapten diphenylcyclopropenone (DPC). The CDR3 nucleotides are TGTGCCAGCAGTTCTTACCATAATTCACCCCTCCACTTT. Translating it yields CASSSYHNSPLHF.